Listed here are 29 T cell receptor beta chains from one sample, sequenced in a study of T cells in Graves' hyperthyroidism and ophthalmopathy. The CDR3 regions of TCR beta were amplified from RNA transcripts. A first-round RT-PCR of the TCR CDR3 used the HTBI primer set. TCRdb re-analysed the multiplex PCR reads in MiXCR, keeping a single row per CDR3 protein. The repertoire consists of hundreds of thousands of distinct CDR3 sequences, with 14% occurring once and the leading ten covering under 15%. The source material was blood. These TCRs come from a woman in her fifties or sixties with Graves' ophthalmopathy.

Details on this clonotype: With a much larger clone just one base away, this may be a read error. V is TRBV7-9 and J is TRBJ1-2, with D uncertain. Germline loops: CDR1 SEHNR, CDR2 FQNEAQ (reference sequence). V lost 4 bases, J lost 6 bases, and 12 bases lay in between. The CDR3 covers 13 residues. This CDR3 reads CASSSINGDGYTF. In nucleotides, the CDR3 is TGTGCCAGCAGCTCCATCAACGGAGATGGCTACACCTTC.

The sample holds many counts of this clonotype. Its ends do not fully match the called genes, so a read error is possible. The V gene is TRBV5-6, the J gene TRBJ2-7; D assignment may be TRBD1 or TRBD2 (5 bases each). Looked up from germline, CDR1 is SGHDT and CDR2 is YYEEEE. The CDR3 has 12 amino acids. The CDR3 nucleotides are TGTGCCAGCACCTTGGGGGACTACGAGCAGTACTTC. This translates into CASTLGDYEQYF.

This chain connects TRBV9 to TRBJ2-1; 7 bases are shared with TRBD2. The CDR3 covers 15 residues. CDR1 and CDR2 from the germline V gene are SGDLS and YYNGEE. Trimming cost V 0 bases and J 6 bases; bases outside gene matches: 6. Written as DNA, the CDR3 is TGTGCCAGCAGCGTAGTAGGAGCGGGAATCAATGAGCAGTTCTTC. It encodes CASSVVGAGINEQFF.

This CDR3 is CASSLNAKETQYF. Here the CDR3 DNA reads TGTGCCAGCAGTTTAAATGCGAAAGAGACCCAGTACTTC. The V and J genes are TRBV12-3 or TRBV12-4 and TRBJ2-5; no definite D call. V shed 2 bases and J shed 3 bases, with 7 bases lying between them. The CDR3 has 13 amino acids.

This clonotype has ten or more counts. The chain combines TRBV28 with TRBJ2-7; D not certain. V shed 5 bases and J shed 9 bases, with 14 bases lying between them. Germline V lookup: CDR1 MDHEN, CDR2 SYDVKM. CDR3 length: 12 residues. CDR3 coding DNA: TGTGCCAGCAGTCCCCCTACCGGCGGGCAGTACTTC. It translates to CASSPPTGGQYF.

The table lists this clonotype with a few counts. The chain joins TRBV6-5 to TRBJ2-1; D call uncertain. This CDR3 has 16 residues. The germline V gene has CDR1 MNHEY and CDR2 SVGAGI. Between the trimmed V and J ends, which lost 2 bases and 7 bases, there was a span of 18 bases. The CDR3 coding sequence is TGTGCCAGCAGTTACGTCGGAGTAGGCCTCTCGAATGAGCAGTTCTTC. Its translation: CASSYVGVGLSNEQFF.

The rearrangement uses TRBV6-1 and TRBJ2-6; tentative D call: TRBD1 (5 bases). V shed 5 bases and J shed 0 bases, with 20 bases lying between them. The CDR3 has 19 amino acids. The germline CDR1 and CDR2 sequences are MNHNS and SASEGT. The CDR3 region has the DNA TGTGCCAGCAGTCGTGCTCGACAGTTCATGGGCTCTGGGGCCAACGTCCTGACTTTC. This gives the protein CASSRARQFMGSGANVLTF.

This clonotype was seen more than once but under ten times. This chain connects TRBV29-1 to TRBJ2-3; the D is unclear. Germline V gene data show CDR1 as SQVTM and CDR2 as ANQGSEA. This CDR3 is 11 amino acids long. V lost 3 bases, J lost 5 bases, and 6 bases lay in between. The CDR3 DNA reads as TGCAGCGTTGATGTGGGAGATACGCAGTATTTT. Its translation: CSVDVGDTQYF.

V and J are TRBV20-1 and TRBJ2-1, with no clear D. The germline V gene has CDR1 DFQATT and CDR2 SNEGSKA (reference sequence). This CDR3 region has 14 residues. V lost 0 bases to trimming and J lost 7 bases, with 13 bases between them. DNA for the CDR3: TGCAGTGCTAGAGATAAAGAATCTTTGAATGAGCAGTTCTTC. Translation: CSARDKESLNEQFF.

This clonotype occurred many times. V and J are TRBV28 and TRBJ2-7, with 7 bases identical to TRBD1. This CDR3 contains 15 residues. Germline V lookup: CDR1 MDHEN, CDR2 SYDVKM. After removal of 2 bases from V and 1 base from J, the junction contained 5 bases not matched to a gene. In DNA, the CDR3 is TGTGCCAGCAGTTTACCGGGACAGCTTTCCTACGAGCAGTACTTC. This encodes CASSLPGQLSYEQYF.

The chain has TRBV4-1 and TRBJ2-1; 7 bases agree with TRBD1. CDR1 is MGHRA and CDR2 is YSYEKL in the germline V gene. This CDR3 has 13 residues. J was trimmed by 6 bases and V by 7 bases; bases with no gene match: 6. DNA for the CDR3: TGCGCCAGCATGGGGACAGCCTCCAATGAGCAGTTCTTC. Translation gives CASMGTASNEQFF.

Remarks on this clonotype: A much larger clone sits a single nucleotide away, making a read error possible. The chain joins TRBV27 to TRBJ1-1; 7 nucleotides agree with TRBD1. The germline V gene encodes CDR1 MNHEY and CDR2 SMNVEV (reference sequence). This CDR3 contains 15 residues. Unmatched junction bases numbered 13, after V lost 8 bases and J lost 4 bases. The DNA of the CDR3 is TGTGCCAGCGGTTATGGACAGGTTCGAGGCACTGAAGCTTTCTTT. Protein sequence: CASGYGQVRGTEAFF.

This chain links TRBV24-1 with TRBJ1-5, with 11 bases aligning to TRBD1. The CDR3 is made up of 16 amino acids. With 4 bases clipped from V and 3 bases from J, the junction kept 4 bases outside the gene matches. In germline, CDR1 is KGHDR, CDR2 SFDVKD. The CDR3 is CATSDRDRGFNQPQHF. Written as DNA, the CDR3 is TGTGCCACCAGTGACAGGGACAGGGGGTTCAATCAGCCCCAGCATTTT.

The table lists this clonotype with many counts. The chain links TRBV28 to TRBJ1-2, with a weak D call TRBD1 (5 bases). This CDR3 spans 19 amino acids. The V gene's germline CDR1 is MDHEN and CDR2 SYDVKM. V shed 10 bases and J shed 3 bases, with 33 bases lying between them. CDR3 protein: CATDTALLTPGRGHYGYTF. The CDR3 coding sequence is TGTGCCACAGACACGGCGCTCCTTACTCCGGGACGAGGGCACTATGGCTACACCTTC.

This clonotype was seen many times. The V call is TRBV28, the J call TRBJ1-4; 11 positions match TRBD1. CDR3 length equals 16 residues. Germline CDR1 MDHEN, CDR2 SYDVKM. V dropped 2 bases and J dropped 7; count of bases not matched to a gene: 6. As DNA, the CDR3 is TGTGCCAGCAGTTTAGGCTTCGGACAGGGGGCTGAAAAACTGTTTTTT. Protein sequence: CASSLGFGQGAEKLFF. The whole variable domain, filled in from reference TRBV28 and TRBJ1-4, reads DVKVTQSSRYLVKRTGEKVFLECVQDMDHENMFWYRQDPGLGLRLIYFSYDVKMKEKGDIPEGYSVSREKKERFSLILESASTNQTSMYLCASSLGFGQGAEKLFFGSGTQLSVL.

This clonotype came up many times. The rearrangement uses TRBV20-1 and TRBJ1-5, with D uncertain. This CDR3 is 15 amino acids long. Germline values: CDR1 DFQATT, CDR2 SNEGSKA (reference sequence). Trimming pared 3 bases from V and 4 bases from J, leaving 16 bases between. CDR3 sequence reads: CSARPTLLGNQPQHF. CDR3 coding DNA: TGCAGTGCTAGGCCCACATTGTTGGGGAATCAGCCCCAGCATTTT.

On this clonotype itself: A much larger clone differs by one base, so this may be a read error. The J gene is TRBJ1-6, the V gene TRBV7-9, with D possibly matching TRBD1 (6 bases). Germline V CDR1 and CDR2: SEHNR, FQNEAQ (reference sequence). The CDR3 has 14 residues. Trimming removed 6 bases from V and 10 bases from J, with 16 bases in between. The DNA for the CDR3 is TGTGCCAGCAGTTCCCGGGACACCAAATCACCCCTCCACTTT. Translation: CASSSRDTKSPLHF.

This clonotype was counted at least ten times. This CDR3 is CASSLSWSDTQYF. The CDR3 DNA sequence: TGTGCCAGCAGTTTGAGTTGGAGCGATACGCAGTATTTT. This sequence joins TRBV27 and TRBJ2-3, with D uncertain. The germline V gene has CDR1 MNHEY and CDR2 SMNVEV (reference sequence). V was pared by 3 bases and J by 6 bases, with 10 bases between. This CDR3 region has 13 residues.

This clonotype was observed many times. V gene TRBV10-3 combines with J gene TRBJ1-1; tentative D call: TRBD1 (6 bases). The length of the CDR3 is 12 residues. The V gene's germline CDR1 is ENHRY and CDR2 SYGVKD. Between the trimmed V and J ends, which lost 4 bases and 4 bases, there was a span of 7 bases. Here the CDR3 reads CAISVGGTEAFF. Here the CDR3 DNA reads TGTGCCATCAGTGTAGGGGGCACTGAAGCTTTCTTT.

This clonotype was seen many times. V gene TRBV11-3 combines with J gene TRBJ1-1, with 11 positions matching TRBD1. Germline V CDR1 and CDR2: SGHNT, YENEEA. The ends lost 4 bases at V and 4 bases at J; junction bases unmatched: 2. The length of the CDR3 is 14 residues. CDR3 coding DNA: TGTGCCAGCAGCTATGGGACAGGGGGCACTGAAGCTTTCTTT. This gives the protein CASSYGTGGTEAFF.

This clonotype was seen at least ten times. This chain connects TRBV28 to TRBJ2-3, with 10 nucleotides matching TRBD2. Germline values: CDR1 MDHEN, CDR2 SYDVKM. This CDR3 contains 14 residues. V gave up 5 bases and J gave up 5 bases; unmatched junction bases: 4. The chain's CDR3 is CASSLAGVIDTQYF. CDR3 in DNA: TGTGCCAGCAGTCTAGCGGGAGTCATAGATACGCAGTATTTT.

Notes on this clonotype: A much bigger clone sits one base away, suggesting this may be a read error. The chain joins TRBV18 to TRBJ2-1; a weak D match, TRBD1 (6 bases). This CDR3 region has 15 residues. Germline CDR1 reads KGHSH; CDR2 reads LQKENI. The V end was cut by 3 bases, the J end by 10 bases, with 19 bases between. In DNA form, the CDR3 reads TGTGCCAGCTCACCTCCCGGGACAAGGTCCTCCGAGCAGTTCTTC. Translation: CASSPPGTRSSEQFF.

At least ten counts were recorded for this clonotype. V gene TRBV28 combines with J gene TRBJ2-1; D is possibly TRBD2 (6 bases). Germline V gene sequence: CDR1 MDHEN, CDR2 SYDVKM. CDR3 size: 15 residues. V was trimmed by 6 bases and J by 0 bases, leaving 12 bases between them. CDR3 in amino acids: CASRNSGASYNEQFF. In DNA, the CDR3 is TGTGCCAGCAGGAATAGCGGAGCCTCCTACAATGAGCAGTTCTTC.

This clonotype was recorded at least ten times. CDR3 sequence: CASSKGLGVNEQFF. In DNA form, the CDR3 reads TGTGCCAGCAGTAAAGGACTAGGAGTCAATGAGCAGTTCTTC. The chain links TRBV28 to TRBJ2-1, with 7 bases matching TRBD2. There are 14 residues in the CDR3. The V and J ends lost 5 bases and 6 bases, in that order; junction bases with no gene match: 7. Germline V CDR1 and CDR2: MDHEN, SYDVKM.

This clonotype was seen at least ten times. V is TRBV20-1 and J is TRBJ2-7; weak D call: TRBD2 (6 bases). V lost 1 base to trimming and J lost 2 bases, with 12 bases between them. Germline V gene data show CDR1 as DFQATT and CDR2 as SNEGSKA (reference sequence). The CDR3 loop spans 14 amino acids. CDR3 sequence reads: CSARARGLAYEQYF. The CDR3 nucleotides are TGCAGTGCTAGAGCTCGGGGGTTAGCCTACGAGCAGTACTTC.

This clonotype was seen a handful of times. The chain employs TRBV20-1 and TRBJ2-3; 11 bases agree with TRBD2. The CDR3 runs to 15 residues. The V gene's germline CDR1 is DFQATT and CDR2 SNEGSKA (reference sequence). The trim removed 6 bases at V and 6 bases at J, leaving 11 bases unmatched. The CDR3 DNA is TGCAGTGCCCGCGGGACTAGCGGTTCTGTGGATACGCAGTATTTT. Translated, it gives CSARGTSGSVDTQYF.

The chain couples TRBV7-9 to TRBJ2-1; TRBD1 agrees at 7 bases. Per the germline V gene, CDR1 is SEHNR and CDR2 is FQNEAQ (reference sequence). The CDR3 totals 15 residues. Losses at the gene ends were 5 bases for V and 8 bases for J; bases not matched to a gene: 12. Written as DNA, the CDR3 is TGTGCCAGCAGCCCGGGACAGCCGGGCGGTGATGAGCAGTTCTTC. It translates to CASSPGQPGGDEQFF.

This clonotype was seen only a few times. The chain couples TRBV7-3 to TRBJ2-2, with D possibly being TRBD1 or TRBD2 (5 bases each). The CDR3 runs to 14 residues. The V end lost 5 bases, the J end lost 6 bases, and 13 bases lay between the germline ends. Germline loops: CDR1 SGHTA, CDR2 FQGTGA. CDR3 bases: TGTGCCAGCAGCGGGGGACCTTCGTCCGGGGAGCTGTTTTTT. Its protein is CASSGGPSSGELFF. Combining the CDR3 with reference TRBV7-3 and TRBJ2-2 gives the whole variable domain GAGVSQTPSNKVTEKGKYVELRCDPISGHTALYWYRQSLGQGPEFLIYFQGTGAADDSGLPNDRFFAVRPEGSVSTLKIQRTERGDSAVYLCASSGGPSSGELFFGEGSRLTVL.

This clonotype is a singleton in its sample. The chain carries TRBV10-3 and TRBJ1-6; tentative D call: TRBD1 (6 bases). V was shortened by 4 bases and J by 11 bases, with 21 bases between the two germline ends. The germline V gene encodes CDR1 ENHRY and CDR2 SYGVKD. The CDR3 loop spans 16 amino acids. Here the CDR3 reads CAISGGAFERNPPLHF. Here the CDR3 DNA reads TGTGCCATCAGTGGGGGGGCTTTTGAACGGAATCCACCCCTCCACTTT.